This TCR beta chain appears in the sequencing data of a study of shared clonotypes between healthy human individuals. Tens of thousands of T cell genomes, or approximately 190 ng DNA, went into the sorted-subset replicate PCRs. Assay used: immunoSEQ multiplex PCR; TCRdb lists only in-frame clones, some missing. This sample has about 1.1 million clones, with approximately 78% found just once. This CDR3 contains 15 residues. Germline V gene sequence: CDR1 MGHRA, CDR2 YSYEKL. Trimming removed 0 bases at V and 8 bases at J, with 16 bases between. As to this clone: With a much larger clone just one base away, this may be a read error.

The chain employs TRBV4-1 and TRBJ2-5; TRBD1 or TRBD2 may be the D gene (5 bases each). The receptor's source is a man younger than 35 in good health. Some clones in this sample may be carry-over from other donors' samples. The sequenced material came from memory CD4+ T cells from PBMCs. Subset noted: CD45RA-negative fraction. The CDR3 here is CASSQDFRGSGTQYF. The CDR3 DNA is TGCGCCAGCAGCCAAGATTTCCGGGGCAGCGGAACCCAGTACTTC.